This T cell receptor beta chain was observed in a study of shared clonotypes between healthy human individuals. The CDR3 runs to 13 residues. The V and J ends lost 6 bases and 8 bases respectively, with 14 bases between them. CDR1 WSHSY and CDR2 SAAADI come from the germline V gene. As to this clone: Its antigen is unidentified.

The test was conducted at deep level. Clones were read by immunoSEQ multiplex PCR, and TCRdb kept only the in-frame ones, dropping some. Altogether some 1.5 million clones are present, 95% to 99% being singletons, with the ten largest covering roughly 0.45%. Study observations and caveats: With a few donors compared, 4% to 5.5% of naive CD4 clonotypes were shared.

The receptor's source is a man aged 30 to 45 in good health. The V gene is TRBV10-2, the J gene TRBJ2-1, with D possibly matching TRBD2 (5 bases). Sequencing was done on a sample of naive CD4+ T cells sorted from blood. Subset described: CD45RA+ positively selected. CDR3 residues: CASRSLALDEQFF. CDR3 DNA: TGCGCCAGCAGGAGTCTAGCTCTGGATGAGCAGTTCTTC.